The 8 T cell receptor beta chains given below trace back to one sample, sequenced in a study of STAT5B mutations in CD4+ large granular lymphocyte leukemia. Clones were sequenced by immunoSEQ multiplex PCR, and TCRdb holds only the in-frame ones, with some missing. The table shows some 3,900 clones, with roughly 71% occurring only once. Sequenced: PBMCs. The receptors shown here come from a man aged 60 to 75 with CD4+ T-cell large granular lymphocyte leukemia.

The chain employs TRBV27 and TRBJ1-5; D is undetermined. V was cut by 3 bases and J by 4 bases, with 19 bases left in between. The CDR3 has 17 amino acids. The germline CDR1 and CDR2 sequences are MNHEY and SMNVEV (reference sequence). CDR3: CASSLARPPGGNQPQHF. The CDR3 DNA is TGTGCCAGCAGTTTGGCCCGACCCCCCGGCGGGAATCAGCCCCAGCATTTT.

This rearrangement joins TRBV27 to TRBJ1-2, with 12 bases identical to TRBD1. The V segment lost 4 bases and the J segment 7 bases; nucleotides outside the gene matches: 7. CDR1 MNHEY and CDR2 SMNVEV come from the germline V gene (reference sequence). CDR3 length: 15 amino acids. The CDR3 DNA is TGTGCCAGCAGTTCGGAGCGGGACAGGGGGCTTGGCTACACCTTC. Translation gives CASSSERDRGLGYTF.

The chain carries TRBV19 and TRBJ1-5; no firm D call. V lost 7 bases and J lost 5, with 12 bases in between. Germline CDR1 reads LNHDA; CDR2 reads SQIVND (reference sequence). There are 13 residues in the CDR3. The CDR3 spells CASTDLVYQPQHF. The CDR3 DNA follows: TGTGCCAGTACTGATCTCGTTTATCAGCCCCAGCATTTT.

This clone was recorded a few times. The chain uses TRBV30 and TRBJ1-2; D is undetermined. Between the trimmed V and J ends, which lost 1 base and 7 bases, there was a span of 10 bases. CDR1 and CDR2 (germline): GTSNPN, SVGIG (reference sequence). The CDR3 sequence is 12 residues long. The CDR3 sequence: CAWSAGAGGYTF. CDR3 DNA sequence: TGTGCCTGGAGTGCGGGAGCGGGTGGCTACACCTTC.

The chain has TRBV9 and TRBJ2-3; D may be TRBD1 (6 bases). CDR1 is SGDLS, CDR2 YYNGEE, per germline. This CDR3 is 15 amino acids long. The V end lost 3 bases, the J end lost 0 bases, and 11 bases lay between the germline ends. The CDR3 DNA reads as TGTGCCAGCAGCGCCGGACAGATTAGCACAGATACGCAGTATTTT. It specifies CASSAGQISTDTQYF.

The J gene is TRBJ2-3, the V gene TRBV15, with TRBD2 matching 11 bases. In germline, CDR1 is LNHNV, CDR2 YYDKDF (reference sequence). This CDR3 spans 19 amino acids. Trimming cost V 0 bases and J 8 bases; bases outside gene matches: 16. CDR3 amino acids: CATSRDPASGGRLNGTQYF. The CDR3 DNA sequence: TGTGCCACCAGCAGAGATCCGGCTAGCGGGGGGCGGCTCAATGGTACGCAGTATTTT.

This clone has just a few counts. V usage is TRBV5-4 and J usage is TRBJ1-3; D is ambiguous. Germline-derived CDR1 and CDR2 are SGHNT and YYREEE (reference sequence). V lost 0 bases and J lost 0, with 10 bases in between. The CDR3 is made up of 16 amino acids. Written as DNA, the CDR3 is TGTGCCAGCAGCTTGGCCGGGCGGAACTCTGGAAACACCATATATTTT. Its translation: CASSLAGRNSGNTIYF.

This chain connects TRBV27 to TRBJ2-5, with D hard to call. The CDR3 loop spans 13 amino acids. Trimming stripped 0 bases from V and 5 bases from J, with 7 bases between. Germline loops: CDR1 MNHEY, CDR2 SMNVEV (reference sequence). The CDR3 loop is CASSLSYGETQYF. CDR3 DNA: TGTGCCAGCAGTTTATCGTATGGGGAGACCCAGTACTTC.